The 32 T cell receptor beta chains listed next were all sequenced from one sample in a study of shared T cell receptors in the human thymus. Using immunoSEQ multiplex PCR, the repertoire was profiled, and TCRdb retains in-frame clones only, with some absent. Of roughly 660,000 clones listed, roughly 90% were seen once; the top ten hold around 0.01%. In addition, the sample was reused for a study of human thymus T cells.

The sequenced sample was thymocytes. The receptors stem from a boy under two years old with a congenital heart defect.

The V gene is TRBV6-1, the J gene TRBJ2-7, with D unclear. The germline V gene has CDR1 MNHNS and CDR2 SASEGT. The CDR3 consists of 13 residues. The V and J ends lost 9 bases and 1 base respectively, with 13 bases between them. The CDR3 DNA is TGTGCCAGTGTAGCCGCCGGATCCTACGAGCAGTACTTC. Translated, it gives CASVAAGSYEQYF.

The chain links TRBV27 to TRBJ2-7; 11 bases are shared with TRBD1. Germline V gene data show CDR1 as MNHEY and CDR2 as SMNVEV (reference sequence). After removal of 5 bases from V and 4 bases from J, the junction contained 7 bases not matched to a gene. The CDR3 runs to 15 residues. The CDR3 is CASSPPGQGVYEQYF. The CDR3 DNA follows: TGTGCCAGCAGTCCACCGGGACAGGGGGTGTACGAGCAGTACTTC.

The gene calls are TRBV4-2 and TRBJ1-2; TRBD1 matches 8 bases. The CDR3 length is 18 residues. V shed 1 base, J shed 5 bases, and the junction held 15 bases outside the gene matches. In germline, CDR1 is LGHNA, CDR2 YNFKEQ. The DNA for the CDR3 is TGTGCCAGCAGCCAAGGGGCGGACAGGGACCGACCCAGTTATGGCTACACCTTC. It specifies CASSQGADRDRPSYGYTF.

The chain employs TRBV7-2 and TRBJ2-7; 8 positions match TRBD2. The V gene's germline CDR1 is SGHTA and CDR2 FQGNSA. V dropped 1 base and J dropped 3; count of bases not matched to a gene: 17. The CDR3 is 19 residues long. CDR3 DNA sequence: TGTGCCAGCAGCTTAGATTATGTTGGTCACTGGCGGGAGGACTACGAGCAGTACTTC. Amino acids: CASSLDYVGHWREDYEQYF. Looking up the rest from reference TRBV7-2 and TRBJ2-7 gives the full variable domain: GAGVSQSPSNKVTEKGKDVELRCDPISGHTALYWYRQSLGQGLEFLIYFQGNSAPDKSGLPSDRFSAERTGGSVSTLTIQRTQQEDSAVYLCASSLDYVGHWREDYEQYFGPGTRLTVT.

J is TRBJ2-7 and V is TRBV10-3; TRBD1 agrees at 10 bases. The CDR3 length is 14 residues. Germline loops: CDR1 ENHRY, CDR2 SYGVKD. Trimming took 7 bases from V and 2 from J; bases not matched to a gene: 5. Here the CDR3 DNA reads TGTGCCATCAAAGAGACAGGGGGCGCCTACGAGCAGTACTTC. Residues: CAIKETGGAYEQYF.

The V and J genes are TRBV19 and TRBJ2-2; TRBD1 matches at 7 bases. Germline V lookup: CDR1 LNHDA, CDR2 SQIVND (reference sequence). The CDR3 loop spans 16 amino acids. The trim removed 7 bases at V and 6 bases at J, leaving 14 bases unmatched. The CDR3 DNA sequence: TGTGCCAGTATAAGAAGGTCTCACAGGGGCCCCGGGGAGCTGTTTTTT. Its protein is CASIRRSHRGPGELFF.

This clone was counted once. The genes are TRBV9 and TRBJ2-6, with a possible D match to TRBD1 (6 bases). Trimming cost V 3 bases and J 0 bases, with 13 bases left between them. CDR1 is SGDLS and CDR2 is YYNGEE in the germline V gene. The CDR3 loop spans 17 amino acids. CDR3: CASSEGDGLSGANVLTF. In nucleotides, the CDR3 is TGTGCCAGCAGCGAGGGGGACGGCCTCTCTGGGGCCAACGTCCTGACTTTC.

V and J are TRBV7-8 and TRBJ2-1; 9 positions agree with TRBD2. J lost 10 bases, V lost 5 bases, and 12 bases had no gene match. Germline-derived CDR1 and CDR2 are SGHVS and FQNEAQ. The CDR3 sequence is 15 residues long. The CDR3 loop is CASSIRGSGSGEQFF. DNA of the CDR3: TGTGCCAGCAGCATCCGGGGTAGCGGGAGCGGGGAGCAGTTCTTC.

CDR3 residues: CASSLKTGNVPTDTQYF. CDR3 in DNA: TGCGCCAGCAGCCTAAAGACAGGGAATGTCCCCACAGATACGCAGTATTTT. The rearrangement joins TRBV4-1 to TRBJ2-3; 7 bases match TRBD1. J gave up 2 bases and V 4 bases, and 12 bases lay outside the gene matches. Germline CDR1 MGHRA, CDR2 YSYEKL. The CDR3 spans 17 residues.

The V gene is TRBV7-9, the J gene TRBJ1-2, with TRBD1 matching over 7 bases. V lost 11 bases, J lost 3 bases, and 3 bases stayed unmatched. Germline V CDR1 and CDR2: SEHNR, FQNEAQ (reference sequence). There are 11 residues in the CDR3. CDR3 bases: TGTGCCTGGACAGGCTACTATGGCTACACCTTC. Amino acids: CAWTGYYGYTF.

The genes are TRBV5-8 and TRBJ2-3; D is perhaps TRBD1 (6 bases). Per the germline V gene, CDR1 is SGHTS and CDR2 is YDEGEE. Deletions cut 0 bases from V and 4 bases from J, with 12 bases between. The CDR3 has 15 amino acids. The CDR3 region is CASSLGQEPSDTQYF. The DNA of the CDR3 is TGTGCCAGCAGCTTGGGACAGGAACCCTCAGATACGCAGTATTTT.

The chain has TRBV27 and TRBJ2-1, with D possibly being TRBD2 (5 bases). Trimming cost V 2 bases and J 8 bases, with 16 bases left between them. The V gene's germline CDR1 is MNHEY and CDR2 SMNVEV (reference sequence). The length of the CDR3 is 15 residues. CDR3 nucleotide sequence: TGTGCCAGCAGTTTAGGAGGCCCTCTTGGGGATGAGCAGTTCTTC. Residues: CASSLGGPLGDEQFF.

This chain uses TRBV29-1 with TRBJ2-5; tentatively, D is TRBD2 (6 bases). V was trimmed by 6 bases and J by 5 bases, leaving 22 bases between them. Germline CDR1 SQVTM, CDR2 ANQGSEA. This CDR3 has 15 residues. For the CDR3, the DNA is TGCAGCGTCCTTACGGAGGGAAACCTAAAGGAGACCCAGTACTTC. This sequence encodes CSVLTEGNLKETQYF.

This chain uses TRBV11-2 with TRBJ1-5; TRBD1 matches 10 bases. The ends lost 1 base at V and 7 bases at J; junction bases unmatched: 1. This CDR3 region has 14 residues. Germline V lookup: CDR1 SGHAT, CDR2 FQNNGV. The CDR3 sequence: CASSLGTGGQPQHF. The CDR3 region has the DNA TGTGCCAGCAGCTTAGGGACAGGGGGACAGCCCCAGCATTTT.

In the case of this clone: Compared with germline, one end of the junction differs, possibly owing to a read error. The rearrangement links TRBV30 to TRBJ2-3; TRBD2 is a possible D gene (5 bases). This CDR3 spans 11 amino acids. The V gene's germline CDR1 is GTSNPN and CDR2 SVGIG (reference sequence). The CDR3 sequence: CAWRLGDTQYF. CDR3 nucleotide sequence: TGTGCCTGGAGACTGGGAGATACACAGTATTTT.

The gene calls are TRBV5-4 and TRBJ2-7; TRBD2 matches at 15 bases. Germline values: CDR1 SGHNT, CDR2 YYREEE (reference sequence). The junction had 12 bases not matched to a gene; V was cut back by 3 bases and J by 2 bases. There are 19 residues in the CDR3. CDR3 DNA sequence: TGTGCCAGCAGCTCCCCCGGGACTAGCGGGAGGTCCATCCCCTACGAGCAGTACTTC. Its protein is CASSSPGTSGRSIPYEQYF.

The V call is TRBV7-2, the J call TRBJ2-7; 11 bases match TRBD2. There are 16 residues in the CDR3. Germline CDR1 reads SGHTA; CDR2 reads FQGNSA. J was trimmed by 4 bases and V by 5 bases; bases with no gene match: 10. The CDR3 region is CASSLLAGGLRYEQYF. The CDR3 nucleotides read TGTGCCAGCAGCCTCCTAGCGGGAGGCCTTCGGTACGAGCAGTACTTC.

This chain uses TRBV28 with TRBJ2-1; 12 bases map to TRBD2. This CDR3 contains 15 residues. The trim removed 4 bases at V and 5 bases at J, leaving 3 bases unmatched. CDR1 is MDHEN, CDR2 SYDVKM, per germline. The CDR3, as DNA: TGTGCCAGCAGTTCAAGACTAGCGGGGGACAATGAGCAGTTCTTC. Protein product: CASSSRLAGDNEQFF. The variable domain in full, completed from reference TRBV28 and TRBJ2-1, reads DVKVTQSSRYLVKRTGEKVFLECVQDMDHENMFWYRQDPGLGLRLIYFSYDVKMKEKGDIPEGYSVSREKKERFSLILESASTNQTSMYLCASSSRLAGDNEQFFGPGTRLTVL.

The chain has TRBV11-2 and TRBJ2-7; TRBD2 matches 8 bases. The CDR3 length is 16 residues. V trimming: 1 base; J trimming: 3 bases; junction bases outside the gene matches: 8. Germline V gives CDR1 SGHAT, CDR2 FQNNGV. The CDR3 DNA follows: TGTGCCAGCAGCTTAGCCAGGACTAGCCATGACTACGAGCAGTACTTC. It specifies CASSLARTSHDYEQYF.

The chain uses TRBV15 and TRBJ1-2, with D unclear. The V gene lost 0 bases and the J gene lost 3 bases, with 8 bases spanning the gap. This CDR3 spans 14 amino acids. Germline lookup yields CDR1 LNHNV and CDR2 YYDKDF (reference sequence). The chain's CDR3 is CATSREPQHYGYTF. In DNA form, the CDR3 reads TGTGCCACCAGCAGAGAACCACAGCACTATGGCTACACCTTC.

The chain joins TRBV9 to TRBJ1-3, with D perhaps matching TRBD1 (5 bases). The ends were cut back, 3 bases at V and 0 bases at J, with 10 bases in the middle. Germline lookup yields CDR1 SGDLS and CDR2 YYNGEE. The CDR3 runs to 15 residues. DNA of the CDR3: TGTGCCAGCAGCGGGGGGGTACGCTCTGGAAACACCATATATTTT. This encodes CASSGGVRSGNTIYF.

The chain combines TRBV30 with TRBJ2-2; D might be TRBD2 (8 bases). V was clipped by 3 bases and J by 6 bases, with 29 bases between them. This CDR3 has 19 amino acids. The germline CDR1 and CDR2 sequences are GTSNPN and SVGIG (reference sequence). The CDR3 loop is CAWRGGQLSGRVGSGELFF. Written as DNA, the CDR3 is TGTGCCTGGAGGGGGGGACAGCTTTCCGGGAGGGTCGGATCCGGGGAGCTGTTTTTT.

The J gene is TRBJ2-6, the V gene TRBV7-7; 10 nucleotides line up with TRBD2. Trimming at V came to 5 bases and at J to 4 bases, leaving 17 bases not matched to a gene. The V gene's germline CDR1 is SSHAT and CDR2 FNYEAQ (reference sequence). The CDR3 loop spans 20 amino acids. Written as DNA, the CDR3 is TGTGCCAGCAGCCTACCTTATGGTAGCGGGGGGCCCAGGGGGGCCAACGTCCTGACTTTC. This sequence encodes CASSLPYGSGGPRGANVLTF.

The rearrangement uses TRBV29-1 and TRBJ1-2; D is uncertain. Germline CDR1 is SQVTM and CDR2 is ANQGSEA. CDR3 size: 13 residues. The V gene lost 3 bases and the J gene lost 4 bases, with 12 bases spanning the gap. CDR3 coding DNA: TGCAGCGTTGAGCCCCCGCCGAGCTATGGCTACACCTTC. Its translation: CSVEPPPSYGYTF.

This clone was seen a single time. The V gene is TRBV19, the J gene TRBJ2-3; D is ambiguous. V was cut by 10 bases and J by 1 base, with 12 bases left in between. From germline, CDR1 is LNHDA and CDR2 SQIVND (reference sequence). The CDR3 has 13 residues. CDR3 in DNA: TGTGCCACCTTGGTCCAGGGCACAGATACGCAGTATTTT. Translated, it gives CATLVQGTDTQYF.

The chain recombines TRBV2 with TRBJ1-2; D possibly corresponds to TRBD1 (5 bases). This CDR3 is 15 amino acids long. The germline CDR1 and CDR2 sequences are SNHLY and FYNNEI. V shed 6 bases and J shed 2 bases, with 16 bases lying between them. Here the CDR3 DNA reads TGTGCCAGCAGGTACGGACACCCAACGAACTATGGCTACACCTTC. It codes for CASRYGHPTNYGYTF.

This rearrangement joins TRBV2 to TRBJ1-2; D is ambiguous. V was trimmed by 4 bases and J by 0 bases, leaving 15 bases between them. From germline, CDR1 is SNHLY and CDR2 FYNNEI. The CDR3 sequence is 16 residues long. CDR3 DNA sequence: TGTGCCAGCAGTGTTGGGAGGGTTCATGCTAACTATGGCTACACCTTC. Amino acid sequence: CASSVGRVHANYGYTF. The entire variable domain, with the rest obtained from reference TRBV2 and TRBJ1-2, is as follows: EPEVTQTPSHQVTQMGQEVILRCVPISNHLYFYWYRQILGQKVEFLVSFYNNEISEKSEIFDDQFSVERPDGSNFTLKIRSTKLEDSAMYFCASSVGRVHANYGYTFGSGTRLTVV.

The rearrangement joins TRBV2 to TRBJ2-1; 10 nucleotides match TRBD2. CDR1 and CDR2 (germline): SNHLY, FYNNEI. The ends lost 6 bases at V and 8 bases at J; junction bases unmatched: 7. The CDR3 totals 14 residues. For the CDR3, the DNA is TGTGCCAGCAGAGTTAGCGGGAGGTCCCATGAGCAGTTCTTC. Translation gives CASRVSGRSHEQFF.

The CDR3 loop reads CASSSTDRDTGELFF. The CDR3 coding sequence is TGCGCCAGCAGCTCAACGGACAGGGACACCGGGGAGCTGTTTTTT. This sequence joins TRBV5-1 and TRBJ2-2; 8 bases map to TRBD1. The V gene end was trimmed by 3 bases and the J gene end by 3 bases; junction bases not matched to a gene: 4. The germline V gene encodes CDR1 SGHRS and CDR2 YFSETQ. The CDR3 totals 15 residues. Full variable domain (missing parts from reference TRBV5-1 and TRBJ2-2): KAGVTQTPRYLIKTRGQQVTLSCSPISGHRSVSWYQQTPGQGLQFLFEYFSETQRNKGNFPGRFSGRQFSNSRSEMNVSTLELGDSALYLCASSSTDRDTGELFFGEGSRLTVL.

This rearrangement joins TRBV4-3 to TRBJ2-1; 12 bases align to TRBD2. V lost 0 bases to trimming and J lost 6 bases; unmatched junction nucleotides: 18. CDR3 length: 21 amino acids. Germline V gene lookup returns CDR1 LGHNA and CDR2 YSLEER. This CDR3 reads CASSQDYGLAGGPLSFNEQFF. Written as DNA, the CDR3 is TGCGCCAGCAGCCAAGATTATGGCCTAGCGGGAGGGCCTCTTTCGTTCAATGAGCAGTTCTTC.

The chain links TRBV2 to TRBJ2-1, with TRBD2 matching 10 bases. The CDR3 consists of 18 residues. After removal of 6 bases from V and 0 bases from J, the junction contained 11 bases not matched to a gene. CDR1 SNHLY and CDR2 FYNNEI come from the germline V gene. CDR3 DNA: TGTGCCAGCAGCCCAAGAGGGCTAGCGGGGGTCTCCTACAATGAGCAGTTCTTC. Amino acids: CASSPRGLAGVSYNEQFF.

The chain links TRBV10-3 to TRBJ2-1, with TRBD2 identical over 8 bases. Germline V gene data show CDR1 as ENHRY and CDR2 as SYGVKD. V lost 6 bases and J lost 0; bases outside the gene matches: 10. CDR3 length equals 17 residues. The chain's CDR3 is CAISKRETPVSYNEQFF. The DNA for the CDR3 is TGTGCCATCAGCAAGCGGGAGACCCCCGTCTCCTACAATGAGCAGTTCTTC.